This paragraph reports one T cell receptor (beta chain). The CDR3 covers 15 residues. Losses at the gene ends were 4 bases for V and 10 bases for J; bases not matched to a gene: 9. Germline V lookup: CDR1 KGHDR, CDR2 SFDVKD. This record belongs to a study of blood T cell repertoires in COVID-19. Study information: COVID-19 samples from acute and convalescent phases originated in the United States, Italy and Spain.

Participant-given clinical history determined each cohort assignment. Recovery meant two consecutive negative NP/OP PCR tests, professional clearance, or resolved symptoms. Sequencing used immunoSEQ multiplex PCR; TCRdb keeps in-frame clones, though not all of them. Found here are 190,000 or so clones, approximately 90% of them singletons; the top ten hold 2% to 2.5%. This receptor was identified in a young woman who had recovered from COVID-19. The genes are TRBV24-1 and TRBJ1-1, with 12 nucleotides matching TRBD1. Material for sequencing was PBMCs or T cells enriched from blood (not recorded which). The CDR3 sequence: CATSDTGTGGRGAFF. Here the CDR3 DNA reads TGTGCCACCAGTGACACCGGGACAGGGGGCCGGGGAGCTTTCTTT.